This T cell receptor beta chain was captured in a study of T-cell reconstitution after alpha-beta-depleted transplantation in children. The authors prepared the TCRbeta library with unique molecular identifiers. Using its own MiXCR run on the PCR reads, TCRdb lists one record per CDR3 protein. The sample lists more than 85,000 distinct CDR3 sequences, around 7.8% occurring once. CDR1 and CDR2 (germline): LGHNA, YSLEER. Between the trimmed V and J ends, which lost 1 base and 4 bases, there was a span of 14 bases. The CDR3 contains 15 residues. This clonotype was observed many times. This chain uses TRBV4-3 with TRBJ2-7, with a possible D match to TRBD2 (5 bases). The clonotype originates from a boy between 2 and 15 years old with acute lymphoblastic leukemia, due to receive a stem cell transplant. The sequencing used PBMCs, collected before TCRalphabeta/CD19-depleted stem cell transplant. In DNA form, the CDR3 reads TGCGCCAGCAGCCAAGGATCGGCTAGCTTATACGAGCAGTACTTC. Amino acid sequence: CASSQGSASLYEQYF.